This TCR beta chain was captured by sequencing in a study of CD8 T cells in Susac syndrome. Reverse transcription of roughly 0.5 to 1 ug RNA was carried out with random hexamers. One entry per CDR3 protein, called by TCRdb with MiXCR from the immunoSEQ multiplex PCR reads. Of some 180,000 distinct CDR3 sequences listed, just under 95% are singletons. V lost 4 bases and J lost 8, with 15 bases in between. Germline loops: CDR1 SGHRS, CDR2 YFSETQ. CDR3 length: 13 amino acids. This TCR derives from a human donor with Susac syndrome. The chain carries TRBV5-1 and TRBJ1-1; a possible D gene is TRBD1 (5 bases). Sequenced input: CD4+ T cells from PBMCs. The chain's CDR3 is CASSPLGAEEAFF. For the CDR3, the DNA is TGCGCCAGCAGCCCGCTTGGGGCGGAGGAAGCTTTCTTT. The full variable domain, with the rest looked up from reference TRBV5-1 and TRBJ1-1, is KAGVTQTPRYLIKTRGQQVTLSCSPISGHRSVSWYQQTPGQGLQFLFEYFSETQRNKGNFPGRFSGRQFSNSRSEMNVSTLELGDSALYLCASSPLGAEEAFFGQGTRLTVV.